Each of the 13 T cell receptor beta chains below was sequenced from the same sample in a study of T cells in Graves' hyperthyroidism and ophthalmopathy. It was RNA transcripts that yielded the amplified TCR beta CDR3 regions. Using the HTBI primer set, a first-round RT-PCR was run on the TCR CDR3. TCRdb re-called the multiplex PCR reads through MiXCR, storing one row per CDR3 protein. The table shows a few hundred thousand distinct CDR3 sequences, with roughly 16% occurring only once. The sample consisted of blood. The receptor set was obtained from a woman in her thirties or forties with Graves' ophthalmopathy.

The rearrangement joins TRBV27 to TRBJ2-2; TRBD1 aligns across 10 bases. The CDR3 has 14 residues. J lost 7 bases, V lost 6 bases, and 5 bases had no gene match. Germline lookup yields CDR1 MNHEY and CDR2 SMNVEV (reference sequence). The CDR3 DNA sequence: TGTGCCAGCAGCTTTGACAGGGGGCACGGGGAGCTGTTTTTT. Amino acids: CASSFDRGHGELFF.

This clonotype came up a few times. This chain links TRBV12-3 or TRBV12-4 with TRBJ1-6, with 8 bases lining up with TRBD1. Trimming removed 5 bases from V and 14 bases from J; junction bases left unmatched: 14. This CDR3 spans 15 amino acids. In DNA form, the CDR3 reads TGTGCCAGCAGTGCCCCGGGACAGGCCGCTCGGACCCTCCACTTT. Encoded protein: CASSAPGQAARTLHF.

This clonotype was found many times. This chain links TRBV3-1 with TRBJ2-5; 14 nucleotides match TRBD2. V shed 3 bases and J 2 bases; nucleotides not matched to a gene: 2. Looked up from germline, CDR1 is LGHDT and CDR2 is YNNKEL (reference sequence). This CDR3 has 16 amino acids. The CDR3 nucleotides are TGTGCCAGCAGCCATCGACTAGCGGGAGGGCAAGAGACCCAGTACTTC. It translates to CASSHRLAGGQETQYF.

This clonotype has more than one count but fewer than ten. This chain links TRBV27 with TRBJ2-3, with unresolved D. The CDR3 covers 14 residues. V dropped 5 bases and J dropped 0 bases, with 9 bases sitting between them. CDR1 and CDR2 (germline): MNHEY, SMNVEV (reference sequence). The CDR3, as DNA: TGTGCCAGCAGTCGCCCAGGTAGCACAGATACGCAGTATTTT. Translated: CASSRPGSTDTQYF.

In its sample, this clonotype was seen many times. The chain combines TRBV11-2 with TRBJ2-2; D is undetermined. Germline V lookup: CDR1 SGHAT, CDR2 FQNNGV. V lost 5 bases and J 6 bases, leaving 13 bases between the germline ends. The CDR3 runs to 14 residues. The CDR3 reads CASSPGVSAGELFF. The CDR3 region has the DNA TGTGCCAGCAGCCCCGGCGTATCCGCCGGGGAGCTGTTTTTT.

Comment on this clonotype: A read error is possible here, since a much larger clone lies one base away. This CDR3 fails to terminate in the conserved phenylalanine or tryptophan, so it likely reflects a read error. V is TRBV5-1 and J is TRBJ1-6; 8 bases fit TRBD1. J was trimmed by 8 bases and V by 2 bases; bases with no gene match: 3. This CDR3 comprises 14 residues. Germline V gene lookup returns CDR1 SGHRS and CDR2 YFSETQ. The CDR3 loop is CASSFGQGDSPLHL. The CDR3 DNA is TGCGCCAGCAGCTTTGGACAGGGTGATTCACCCCTCCACCTT.

This clonotype was seen at least ten times. V gene TRBV11-2 combines with J gene TRBJ2-3; D unclear. V dropped 5 bases and J dropped 0 bases, with 12 bases sitting between them. CDR1 and CDR2 from the germline V gene are SGHAT and FQNNGV. This CDR3 is 15 amino acids long. The CDR3 sequence is CASSALQGSTDTQYF. In DNA, the CDR3 is TGTGCCAGCAGCGCCCTACAAGGAAGCACAGATACGCAGTATTTT.

This clonotype occurred many times. The chain joins TRBV30 to TRBJ2-7; 8 positions match TRBD1. The V segment lost 5 bases and the J segment 5 bases; nucleotides outside the gene matches: 8. This CDR3 is built from 13 residues. Germline V gene lookup returns CDR1 GTSNPN and CDR2 SVGIG (reference sequence). As DNA, the CDR3 is TGTGCCTGGCTTGACAGGGGTTCCCACGAGCAGTACTTC. This translates into CAWLDRGSHEQYF.

The V and J genes are TRBV7-3 and TRBJ2-2, with D possibly called TRBD1 or TRBD2 (5 bases each). CDR3 length: 15 residues. CDR1 is SGHTA, CDR2 FQGTGA, per germline. Between the trimmed V and J ends, which lost 4 bases and 4 bases, there was a span of 13 bases. In DNA form, the CDR3 reads TGTGCCAGCAGCTCACTGGGGGAGTTCACCGGGGAGCTGTTTTTT. Translating gives CASSSLGEFTGELFF.

The sample holds many counts of this clonotype. The chain employs TRBV27 and TRBJ2-1; tentatively, D is TRBD1 (5 bases). From germline, CDR1 is MNHEY and CDR2 SMNVEV (reference sequence). With 4 bases removed from V and 1 base from J, the gap between germline ends came to 8 bases. CDR3 size: 14 residues. For the CDR3, the DNA is TGTGCCAGCAGTTGGGGCGGATCCTACAATGAGCAGTTCTTC. This codes for CASSWGGSYNEQFF.

This clonotype was counted at least ten times. The CDR3 region has the DNA TGTGCCTGGAGCCCCCCCGGGAGCTCCTACAATGAGCAGTTCTTC. Protein product: CAWSPPGSSYNEQFF. This rearrangement joins TRBV30 to TRBJ2-1; tentatively, D is TRBD2 (6 bases). Germline V lookup: CDR1 GTSNPN, CDR2 SVGIG (reference sequence). CDR3 length: 15 residues. Deletions cut 3 bases from V and 0 bases from J, with 12 bases between. Full variable domain (rest looked up from reference TRBV30 and TRBJ2-1): SQTIHQWPATLVQPVGSPLSLECTVEGTSNPNLYWYRQAAGRGLQLLFYSVGIGQISSEVPQNLSASRPQDRQFILSSKKLLLSDSGFYLCAWSPPGSSYNEQFFGPGTRLTVL.

This clonotype appeared many times. The rearrangement links TRBV2 to TRBJ2-1, with 7 bases matching TRBD2. With V trimmed by 8 bases and J by 3 bases, 10 bases remained unmatched. This CDR3 has 15 residues. CDR1 SNHLY and CDR2 FYNNEI come from the germline V gene. The CDR3 coding sequence is TGTGCCAGCGGGGGGGGAGTTGCGTTCTACAATGAGCAGTTCTTC. Its protein product is CASGGGVAFYNEQFF.

This clonotype came up many times. The chain uses TRBV3-1 and TRBJ1-1; 10 positions agree with TRBD1. The CDR3 is made up of 15 amino acids. V shed 1 base and J 4 bases; nucleotides not matched to a gene: 3. Germline CDR1 reads LGHDT; CDR2 reads YNNKEL (reference sequence). The CDR3 loop is CASSQGWTGGTEAFF. In DNA form, the CDR3 reads TGTGCCAGCAGCCAAGGCTGGACAGGGGGCACTGAAGCTTTCTTT.